A selection of T cell receptor beta chains follows, all from one sample in a study of cytomegalovirus exposure and HLA in healthy donors. TCRdb's table, derived via immunoSEQ multiplex PCR, lists solely in-frame clones and lacks some. The table lists approximately 160,000 clones, 78% of them singletons. The source material was PBMCs. Receptor source: a woman in her 40s in good health and CMV-seropositive. Both conserved end residues are part of each CDR3. A D gene is named only where the DNA matches it firmly. Part of the rows lack a size; the others show once, few, many or a class for expanded clones.

D: TRBD1; V: TRBV5-6; J: TRBJ1-6; size: NA; DNA: TGTGCCAGCAGCAGGACAGGGGCTTCGAACCTCCACTTT; CDR3: CASSRTGASNLHF
D: NA; V: TRBV28; J: TRBJ1-1; size: NA; DNA: TGTGCCAGCAGATCAGGGTCGACTGAAGCTTTCTTT; CDR3: CASRSGSTEAFF
D: NA; V: TRBV30; J: TRBJ2-7; size: NA; DNA: TGTGCCTGGAGTCGCGACTTTGGCTACGAGCAGTACTTC; CDR3: CAWSRDFGYEQYF
D: TRBD1; V: TRBV28; J: TRBJ1-5; size: NA; DNA: TGTGCCAGCAGTTTTGGCTGGACAGGAAACAATCAGCCCCAGCATTTT; CDR3: CASSFGWTGNNQPQHF
D: NA; V: TRBV29-1; J: TRBJ2-5; size: NA; DNA: TGCAGCGTTGTTGGCAGAGGCGAGACCCAGTACTTC; CDR3: CSVVGRGETQYF
D: TRBD2; V: TRBV7-2; J: TRBJ2-2; size: few; DNA: TGTGCCAGCAGCTTCCGGACTAGCGGGGGAAGTGAGCTGTTTTTT; CDR3: CASSFRTSGGSELFF
D: NA; V: TRBV19; J: TRBJ1-2; size: NA; DNA: TGTGCCAGTAGTATAGATCCCGGGTATGGCTACACCTTC; CDR3: CASSIDPGYGYTF
D: NA; V: TRBV7-9; J: TRBJ2-1; size: NA; DNA: TGTGCCAGCAGCCAAACTGAGCGTCTGGAGCAGTTCTTC; CDR3: CASSQTERLEQFF
D: TRBD1; V: TRBV5-4; J: TRBJ1-2; size: NA; DNA: TGTGCCAGCAGCTTGGAGCTGGACAGGGCCATCTATGGCTACACCTTC; CDR3: CASSLELDRAIYGYTF
D: NA; V: TRBV4-3; J: TRBJ1-2; size: NA; DNA: TGCGCCAGCAGCCAAAGTCAGAACTATGGCTACACCTTC; CDR3: CASSQSQNYGYTF
D: TRBD2; V: TRBV7-9; J: TRBJ2-2; size: few; DNA: TGTGCCAGCAGCTCGGGACTAGCTGCCGGGGAGCTGTTTTTT; CDR3: CASSSGLAAGELFF
D: TRBD2; V: TRBV6-5; J: TRBJ2-7; size: NA; DNA: TGTGCCAGCAGCCCACTAGCGGGGGGTTACGAGCAGTACTTC; CDR3: CASSPLAGGYEQYF
D: TRBD1; V: TRBV7-2; J: TRBJ1-3; size: NA; DNA: TGTGCCAGCAGCAAGACACCCACAGGGGGCGGAAACACCATATATTTT; CDR3: CASSKTPTGGGNTIYF
D: TRBD2; V: TRBV30; J: TRBJ2-3; size: NA; DNA: TGTGCCTGGAGTGTACAGACTAGCGGGCGGGATACGCAGTATTTT; CDR3: CAWSVQTSGRDTQYF
D: TRBD1; V: TRBV5-1; J: TRBJ1-4; size: few; DNA: TGCGCCAGCAGCTTGGCCAGGGGGATTAATGAAAAACTGTTTTTT; CDR3: CASSLARGINEKLFF
D: NA; V: TRBV7-3; J: TRBJ2-7; size: NA; DNA: TGTGCCAGCAGCGCAGGGCCCTCCTACGAGCAGTACTTC; CDR3: CASSAGPSYEQYF
D: NA; V: TRBV14; J: TRBJ1-2; size: NA; DNA: TGTGCCAGCAGCCAAGTGGGAGGGAGGTCAGGCTATGGCTACACCTTC; CDR3: CASSQVGGRSGYGYTF
D: NA; V: TRBV7-9; J: TRBJ1-1; size: NA; DNA: TGTTCCAGCAGCTTTGCCAGTACTGAAGCTTTCTTT; CDR3: CSSSFASTEAFF
D: NA; V: TRBV4-1; J: TRBJ2-4; size: NA; DNA: TGCGCCAGCAGCCAAGACCTGGGGGGGCTAGCCAAAAACATTCAGTACTTC; CDR3: CASSQDLGGLAKNIQYF
D: TRBD1; V: TRBV27; J: TRBJ2-7; size: NA; DNA: TGTGCCAGCAGTTTAGCGGAACAGGGGTACGAGCAGTACTTC; CDR3: CASSLAEQGYEQYF
D: NA; V: TRBV2; J: TRBJ1-4; size: NA; DNA: TGTGCCAGCAGTTTCGGCACAGGTAATGAAAAACTGTTTTTT; CDR3: CASSFGTGNEKLFF
D: NA; V: TRBV7-2; J: TRBJ1-4; size: NA; DNA: TGTGCCAGCAGCGGCCTGGGTAGCGGGAATGAAAAACTGTTTTTT; CDR3: CASSGLGSGNEKLFF
D: TRBD1; V: TRBV5-6; J: TRBJ1-2; size: NA; DNA: TGTGCCAGCAGCTTTCCGGGACAGGTAGACTATGGCTACACCTTC; CDR3: CASSFPGQVDYGYTF
D: TRBD1; V: TRBV4-1; J: TRBJ1-1; size: NA; DNA: TGCGCCAGCAGCCAAGAATCGCTCGCCGACAGGGCATCGTATTGGGGCACTGAAGCTTTCTTT; CDR3: CASSQESLADRASYWGTEAFF
D: TRBD1; V: TRBV2; J: TRBJ2-2; size: NA; DNA: TGTGCCAGCACCGGGACAGCATTATCCGGGGAGCTGTTTTTT; CDR3: CASTGTALSGELFF
D: TRBD1; V: TRBV4-3; J: TRBJ1-6; size: NA; DNA: TGCGCCAGCAGCCAAGACCTCCACGCAGGGGGATCTTCACCCCTCCACTTT; CDR3: CASSQDLHAGGSSPLHF
D: NA; V: TRBV7-5; J: TRBJ2-5; size: once; DNA: TGTGCCAGAAGCTTAGCAAGGGAGTCGGAGGAGACCCAGTACTTC; CDR3: CARSLARESEETQYF
D: NA; V: TRBV6-1; J: TRBJ1-1; size: few; DNA: TGTGCCAGCAGTGAATCGACAAGCACTGAAGCTTTCTTT; CDR3: CASSESTSTEAFF
D: NA; V: TRBV5-4; J: TRBJ2-7; size: NA; DNA: TGTGCCAGCAGCTTGGTTGGGAGATATGACTACGAGCAGTACTTC; CDR3: CASSLVGRYDYEQYF
D: NA; V: TRBV10-3; J: TRBJ2-1; size: NA; DNA: TGTGCCATCAGTGAGGGAGCGCGGGATGAGCAGTTCTTC; CDR3: CAISEGARDEQFF
D: NA; V: TRBV5-1; J: TRBJ1-2; size: NA; DNA: TGCGCCAGCAGCCAACAGGGTAACTATGGCTACACCTTC; CDR3: CASSQQGNYGYTF
D: NA; V: TRBV9; J: TRBJ1-1; size: NA; DNA: TGTGCCAGCAGCGCCGGACAGATCACTGAAGCTTTCTTT; CDR3: CASSAGQITEAFF
D: TRBD2; V: TRBV5-1; J: TRBJ2-2; size: NA; DNA: TGCGCCAGCAGCCTCCGGACTAGCGGTCACACCGGGGAGCTGTTTTTT; CDR3: CASSLRTSGHTGELFF
D: TRBD2; V: TRBV2; J: TRBJ2-3; size: NA; DNA: TGTGCCAGCAGTGGCGGGAGTGTTGGAGATACGCAGTATTTT; CDR3: CASSGGSVGDTQYF
D: NA; V: TRBV7-9; J: TRBJ1-1; size: NA; DNA: TGTGCCAGCAGCTTAGATCCTGGGGGGGGCGCGGTGAACACTGAAGCTTTCTTT; CDR3: CASSLDPGGGAVNTEAFF